Presented here are 20 T cell receptor beta chains from one specimen sequenced in a study of pediatric ulcerative colitis. The repertoire was sequenced with immunoSEQ multiplex PCR; TCRdb's copy has only in-frame clones and lacks some. The sample lists roughly 30,000 clones; roughly four fifths were seen once. Sequenced input: blood. These receptors came from a boy younger than 18 with severe ulcerative colitis.

This chain uses TRBV4-1 with TRBJ1-2, with TRBD1 matching 8 bases. Germline loops: CDR1 MGHRA, CDR2 YSYEKL. V lost 0 bases, J lost 3 bases, and 9 bases stayed unmatched. The CDR3 has 17 residues. CDR3 coding DNA: TGCGCCAGCAGCCAAGACACCCTAGGACAGGGTTACTATGGCTACACCTTC. Encoded protein: CASSQDTLGQGYYGYTF.

In this sample, this clone turned up a few times. This chain joins TRBV14 and TRBJ1-2, with TRBD1 as a possible D gene (6 bases). Per the germline V gene, CDR1 is SGHDN and CDR2 is FVKESK. The germline V and J ends were trimmed by 3 bases and 4 bases, with 9 bases remaining between them. CDR3 length: 13 residues. The CDR3 DNA follows: TGTGCCAGCAGCCATGGGGGCCTCTATGGCTACACCTTC. As protein: CASSHGGLYGYTF. The full variable domain, with the rest looked up from reference TRBV14 and TRBJ1-2, is EAGVTQFPSHSVIEKGQTVTLRCDPISGHDNLYWYRRVMGKEIKFLLHFVKESKQDESGMPNNRFLAERTGGTYSTLKVQPAELEDSGVYFCASSHGGLYGYTFGSGTRLTVV.

The chain couples TRBV27 to TRBJ2-2, with D unclear. This CDR3 has 13 residues. Trimming removed 5 bases from V and 3 bases from J, with 7 bases in between. From germline, CDR1 is MNHEY and CDR2 SMNVEV (reference sequence). The CDR3 nucleotides read TGTGCCAGCAGTCCTCAGGACACCGGGGAGCTGTTTTTT. Its protein is CASSPQDTGELFF.

The CDR3 nucleotides are TGTGCCAGTAGTTATCTAACCGGGGAGCTGTTTTTT. Translated, it gives CASSYLTGELFF. The chain is built from TRBV19 and TRBJ2-2; D is ambiguous. From germline, CDR1 is LNHDA and CDR2 SQIVND (reference sequence). The V and J ends lost 5 bases and 5 bases respectively, with 6 bases between them. CDR3 size: 12 residues.

The chain employs TRBV21-1 and TRBJ1-4; the table's D call of TRBD1 was not tested on the DNA. TRBV21-1 is deemed a pseudogene. The CDR3 covers 18 residues. This CDR3 is CASSKAGRGLVLNEKLFF. The CDR3 DNA sequence: TGTGCCAGCAGCAAAGCTGGCAGGGGGCTCGTTTTAAATGAAAAACTGTTTTTT.

V usage is TRBV2 and J usage is TRBJ2-5, with 11 bases matching TRBD2. Germline V gene sequence: CDR1 SNHLY, CDR2 FYNNEI. J lost 3 bases, V lost 6 bases, and 6 bases had no gene match. The CDR3 contains 15 residues. This CDR3 is CASRMGLAEEETQYF. In DNA, the CDR3 is TGTGCCAGCAGAATGGGACTAGCGGAAGAAGAGACCCAGTACTTC.

V usage is TRBV15 and J usage is TRBJ2-6, with 8 bases aligning to TRBD1. Germline CDR1 reads LNHNV; CDR2 reads YYDKDF (reference sequence). The CDR3 sequence is 18 residues long. Germline trimming cut 0 bases from V and 1 base from J; bases unmatched to any gene: 5. This CDR3 is CATSRETGGISGANVLTF. The CDR3 nucleotides are TGTGCCACCAGCAGAGAAACAGGGGGGATTTCTGGGGCCAACGTCCTGACTTTC.

The chain is built from TRBV11-3 and TRBJ2-1; D gene unclear. The CDR3 length is 12 residues. The V gene's germline CDR1 is SGHNT and CDR2 YENEEA. V was cut by 2 bases and J by 6 bases, with 5 bases left in between. The DNA of the CDR3 is TGTGCCAGCAGCTTAACTCCCAATGAGCAGTTCTTC. Residues: CASSLTPNEQFF. Using reference TRBV11-3 and TRBJ2-1 for the parts outside the CDR3, the full variable domain is EAGVVQSPRYKIIEKKQPVAFWCNPISGHNTLYWYLQNLGQGPELLIRYENEEAVDDSQLPKDRFSAERLKGVDSTLKIQPAELGDSAVYLCASSLTPNEQFFGPGTRLTVL.

The rearrangement links TRBV25-1 to TRBJ2-3; possible D gene TRBD2, 6 bases. Germline loops: CDR1 MGHDK, CDR2 SYGVNS. The CDR3 runs 16 residues. Trimming shortened V by 1 base and J by 3 bases, and 14 bases separated the two germline ends. The CDR3 reads CASSESAGDATDTQYF. The DNA of the CDR3 is TGTGCCAGCAGTGAATCAGCGGGCGATGCTACAGATACGCAGTATTTT.

This rearrangement joins TRBV7-8 to TRBJ2-7; D is ambiguous. The CDR3 spans 15 residues. Trimming left V 4 bases short and J 1 base short, with 14 bases between. CDR1 is SGHVS, CDR2 FQNEAQ, per germline. The CDR3: CASSSSAYRSYEQYF. The CDR3 DNA sequence: TGTGCCAGCAGCTCGTCAGCGTACCGATCCTACGAGCAGTACTTC.

The V and J genes are TRBV9 and TRBJ2-3; D remains unclear. Germline V gene data show CDR1 as SGDLS and CDR2 as YYNGEE. CDR3 length: 13 residues. V lost 2 bases to trimming and J lost 1 base, with 5 bases between them. CDR3 sequence: CASSVKGTDTQYF. CDR3 DNA: TGTGCCAGCAGCGTTAAAGGCACAGATACGCAGTATTTT.

The CDR3 loop is CASSFGGLQLEQFF. For the CDR3, the DNA is TGTGCCAGCAGCTTCGGGGGCCTACAATTAGAGCAGTTCTTC. V gene TRBV7-2 combines with J gene TRBJ2-1, with D perhaps being TRBD1 or TRBD2 (6 bases each). Germline-derived CDR1 and CDR2 are SGHTA and FQGNSA. Trimming stripped 3 bases from V and 10 bases from J, with 16 bases between. The CDR3 has 14 residues.

The chain uses TRBV11-2 and TRBJ1-2; 7 nucleotides agree with TRBD1. This CDR3 comprises 14 residues. CDR1 and CDR2 from the germline V gene are SGHAT and FQNNGV. J lost 4 bases, V lost 6 bases, and 8 bases had no gene match. In nucleotides, the CDR3 is TGTGCCAGCAGTCACACGACAGGGACCTATGGCTACACCTTC. Translated, it gives CASSHTTGTYGYTF.

The chain combines TRBV15 with TRBJ1-1; D call uncertain. CDR3 size: 13 residues. V gave up 0 bases and J gave up 2 bases, with 4 bases separating them. Germline V CDR1 and CDR2: LNHNV, YYDKDF (reference sequence). The CDR3 region is CATSRDRNTEAFF. The CDR3 coding sequence is TGTGCCACCAGCAGAGACCGAAACACTGAAGCTTTCTTT.

Only a few counts were recorded for this clone. The DNA of the CDR3 is TGTGCCAGCAGCTTAGCTGGGACAGATACTGAAAAACTGTTTTTT. This codes for CASSLAGTDTEKLFF. This chain connects TRBV7-9 to TRBJ1-4; 7 positions match TRBD1. Germline-derived CDR1 and CDR2 are SEHNR and FQNEAQ (reference sequence). V was clipped by 0 bases and J by 7 bases; unmatched bases: 5. CDR3 size: 15 residues.

The V and J genes are TRBV7-9 and TRBJ2-2; D not certain. The germline V gene has CDR1 SEHNR and CDR2 FQNEAQ (reference sequence). The CDR3 consists of 15 residues. V lost 5 bases, J lost 1 base, and 11 bases lay in between. CDR3 DNA sequence: TGTGCCAGCAGCGCTCGAGTCCAGAACACCGGGGAGCTGTTTTTT. As protein: CASSARVQNTGELFF.

This clone showed up just a few times. The V and J genes are TRBV6-5 and TRBJ1-2; 7 bases fit TRBD1. Germline V gene data show CDR1 as MNHEY and CDR2 as SVGAGI. The CDR3 is 14 amino acids. V dropped 5 bases and J dropped 0; count of bases not matched to a gene: 3. CDR3 sequence (DNA): TGTGCCAGCAGTCGGGACAGCACTAACTATGGCTACACCTTC. Protein: CASSRDSTNYGYTF.

V is TRBV6-4 and J is TRBJ1-6; possible D gene TRBD1, 5 bases. V gave up 5 bases and J gave up 7 bases, with 12 bases separating them. The CDR3 sequence is 14 residues long. Germline V lookup: CDR1 MRHNA, CDR2 SNTAGT. The CDR3 here is CASSQRGGNSPLHF. In DNA form, the CDR3 reads TGTGCCAGCAGTCAAAGGGGAGGCAATTCACCCCTCCACTTT.

V gene TRBV21-1 combines with J gene TRBJ2-3; no DNA check was done on the table's D call, TRBD2. TRBV21-1 is a pseudogene. This CDR3 comprises 17 residues. The CDR3 nucleotides are TGTGCCAGCAGCGAAGCCCCATCGCGAGCCCTTTTCGATACGCAGTATTTT. Its translation is CASSEAPSRALFDTQYF.

The chain has TRBV4-3 and TRBJ2-3; the match to TRBD2 covers 7 bases. Germline V gene data show CDR1 as LGHNA and CDR2 as YSLEER. Trimming removed 4 bases from V and 6 bases from J; junction bases left unmatched: 10. This CDR3 spans 15 amino acids. DNA of the CDR3: TGCGCCAGCAGCCCCGATTTCGGGGGAGGGGATACGCAGTATTTT. Translating it yields CASSPDFGGGDTQYF.